This TCR beta chain came from a study of cytomegalovirus exposure and HLA in healthy donors. Findings and caveats of the study: Immune exposure information available was restricted to CMV serostatus.

13 Jbeta primers and 60 Vbeta primers were used for the PCR. Here immunoSEQ multiplex PCR was the method, and the copy in TCRdb shows in-frame clones only, minus some. The repertoire holds about 94,000 clones, approximately 7.7% seen once, with 2.3% in the top ten. This CDR3 region has 16 residues. Germline V lookup: CDR1 SGHVS, CDR2 FNYEAQ. The V end lost 5 bases, the J end lost 4 bases, and 18 bases lay between the germline ends. This clone was seen a handful of times. Antigen specificity is unknown. The sequenced material came from PBMCs. This receptor was identified in a man in his forties or fifties in good health and CMV-seronegative. The chain couples TRBV7-6 to TRBJ1-3; D might be TRBD1 (5 bases). CDR3 residues: CASSLERGGRGNTIYF. As DNA, the CDR3 is TGTGCCAGCAGCCTAGAGCGGGGGGGAAGAGGAAACACCATATATTTT.